This T cell receptor beta chain was sequenced for a study of T cell repertoires in cytomegalovirus infection. V lost 0 bases, J lost 10 bases, and 16 bases lay in between. There are 15 residues in the CDR3. Germline loops: CDR1 SGHNT, CDR2 YENEEA. TCRdb re-called the reads with MiXCR, one entry per CDR3 protein. The table has around 740,000 distinct CDR3 sequences, about 40% seen once; the top ten hold about 2.8%. V gene TRBV11-3 combines with J gene TRBJ2-1, with D possibly called TRBD1 or TRBD2 (5 bases each). The sequenced material came from PBMCs. This sequence originates from a human donor in good health (CMV status not recorded). Some clones in this sample may be carry-over from other donors' samples. The DNA for the CDR3 is TGTGCCAGCAGCTTAGATCAGGGACCCGGTAGGGAGCAGTTCTTC. This translates into CASSLDQGPGREQFF. The variable domain in full, completed from reference TRBV11-3 and TRBJ2-1, reads EAGVVQSPRYKIIEKKQPVAFWCNPISGHNTLYWYLQNLGQGPELLIRYENEEAVDDSQLPKDRFSAERLKGVDSTLKIQPAELGDSAVYLCASSLDQGPGREQFFGPGTRLTVL.